What follows is one T cell receptor beta chain and its context. Antigen specificity is unknown. The time point: pre-treatment sample, taken before nivolumab and TIL therapy. Enrollment ran from late 2017 to early 2020. This sample was taken from a study of TIL therapy for anti-PD-1-resistant metastatic lung cancer. Study background: Tumors carried a median about 1.6 non-synonymous mutations per megabase.

Germline CDR1 SNHLY, CDR2 FYNNEI. The CDR3 loop spans 14 amino acids. V gave up 9 bases and J gave up 0 bases, with 12 bases separating them. The immunoSEQ assay was v3. Data came from immunoSEQ multiplex PCR; TCRdb stores just in-frame clones and leaves some out. The sample carries tens of thousands of clones, 70% to 80% recorded once. Study-level points and caveats: The cohort had more treatment-naive, never-smoker and oncogene-addicted patients than typical.

The specimen was blood, collected at baseline. The TCR originated in a man aged 65 to 85 with non-small cell lung cancer. The rearrangement links TRBV2 to TRBJ1-5; D is undetermined. The CDR3 spells CASVLSNSNQPQHF. The CDR3, as DNA: TGTGCCAGTGTCCTTTCGAATAGCAATCAGCCCCAGCATTTT.